Reported below is one T cell receptor beta chain. Its antigen remains unknown. Trimming took off 8 bases at V and 0 bases at J, with 5 bases between the two ends. The CDR3 totals 13 residues. From germline, CDR1 is MNHEY and CDR2 SVGAGI. The data were produced by immunoSEQ multiplex PCR, yet TCRdb's version contains in-frame clones alone and is incomplete. The table lists about 36,000 clones, 70% to 85% of them singletons. The record originates from a study of OX40 agonist ivuxolimab in advanced cancers. Study in general: People in dose escalation had one of these cancers: hepatocellular carcinoma, melanoma, renal cell or head and neck cancer.

Findings and limits, study-wide: Specificity for antigen went undetermined in the expanded peripheral T cells. Some patients without response likewise showed low normalized clonal expansion.

This TCR was sampled from an adult with an advanced solid tumor such as melanoma, head and neck, liver or kidney cancer. This sequence joins TRBV6-5 and TRBJ1-6; no firm D call. The material was CD4+ or CD8+ T cells sorted from blood, obtained in a trial of the OX40 agonist ivuxolimab. The chain's CDR3 is CASQVSYNSPLHF. The CDR3 nucleotides read TGTGCCAGCCAAGTCTCCTATAATTCACCCCTCCACTTT.